The present entry profiles one T cell receptor (beta chain) with its context. CDR1 and CDR2 from the germline V gene are SGHTA and FQGNSA. This CDR3 contains 15 residues. The ends lost 0 bases at V and 9 bases at J; junction bases unmatched: 5. This sample is part of a study of blood T cell repertoires in COVID-19. About the research overall: From T cells, B-cell-depleted T cells, or PBMCs came the material, which was cDNA or gDNA.

As handled by the study authors: Reference gene primers were amplified, and this amplification served to estimate nucleated cell counts. Only in-frame clones appear in the TCRdb table, and some are missing; sequencing was by immunoSEQ multiplex PCR. V, J and clone size are those of that table, while D and trimming were read from the DNA. The table lists about 100,000 clones, 70% to 90% of them singletons, with around 1.6% in the top ten. This sequence was found in a man older than 75 with acute or convalescent COVID-19. The sequencing input was peripheral blood. The chain is built from TRBV7-2 and TRBJ1-6; the match to TRBD1 covers 7 bases. CDR3 sequence reads: CASSLAGSGGSPLHF. As DNA, the CDR3 is TGTGCCAGCAGCTTAGCGGGGTCAGGGGGTTCACCCCTCCACTTT.